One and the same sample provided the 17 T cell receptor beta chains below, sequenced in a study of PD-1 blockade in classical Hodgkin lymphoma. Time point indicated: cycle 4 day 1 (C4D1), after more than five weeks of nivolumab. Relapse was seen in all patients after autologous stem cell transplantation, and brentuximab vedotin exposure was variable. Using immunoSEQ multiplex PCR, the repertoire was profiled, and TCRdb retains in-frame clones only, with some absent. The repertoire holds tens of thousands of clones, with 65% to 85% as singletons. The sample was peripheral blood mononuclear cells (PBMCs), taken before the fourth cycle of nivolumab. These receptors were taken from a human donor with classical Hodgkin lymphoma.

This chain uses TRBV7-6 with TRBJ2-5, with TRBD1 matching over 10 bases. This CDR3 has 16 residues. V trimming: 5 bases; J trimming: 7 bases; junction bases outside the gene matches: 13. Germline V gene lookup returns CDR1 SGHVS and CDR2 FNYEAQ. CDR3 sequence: CASSPTRGDRGRTQYF. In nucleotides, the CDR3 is TGTGCCAGCAGCCCAACGCGGGGGGACAGGGGCCGGACCCAGTACTTC.

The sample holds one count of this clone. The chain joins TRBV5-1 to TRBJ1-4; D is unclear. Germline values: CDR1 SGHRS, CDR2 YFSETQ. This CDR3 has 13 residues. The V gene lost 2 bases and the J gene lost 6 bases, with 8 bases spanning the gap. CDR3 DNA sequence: TGCGCCAGCAGCTTAAACAGAGATGAAAAACTGTTTTTT. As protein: CASSLNRDEKLFF. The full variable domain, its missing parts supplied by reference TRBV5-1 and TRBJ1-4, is KAGVTQTPRYLIKTRGQQVTLSCSPISGHRSVSWYQQTPGQGLQFLFEYFSETQRNKGNFPGRFSGRQFSNSRSEMNVSTLELGDSALYLCASSLNRDEKLFFGSGTQLSVL.

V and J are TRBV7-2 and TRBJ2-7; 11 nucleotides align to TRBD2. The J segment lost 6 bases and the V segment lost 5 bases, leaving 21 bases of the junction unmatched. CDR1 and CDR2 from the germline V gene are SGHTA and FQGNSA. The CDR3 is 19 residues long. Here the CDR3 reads CASSPHRGQGSGRGLEQYF. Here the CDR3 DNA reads TGTGCCAGCAGCCCCCACAGGGGTCAAGGTAGCGGGAGGGGGCTCGAGCAGTACTTC. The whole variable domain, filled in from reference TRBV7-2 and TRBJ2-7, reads GAGVSQSPSNKVTEKGKDVELRCDPISGHTALYWYRQSLGQGLEFLIYFQGNSAPDKSGLPSDRFSAERTGGSVSTLTIQRTQQEDSAVYLCASSPHRGQGSGRGLEQYFGPGTRLTVT.

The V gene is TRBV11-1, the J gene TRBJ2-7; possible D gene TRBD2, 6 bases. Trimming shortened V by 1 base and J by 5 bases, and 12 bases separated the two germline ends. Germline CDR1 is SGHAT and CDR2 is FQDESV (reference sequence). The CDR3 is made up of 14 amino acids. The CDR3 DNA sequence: TGTGCCAGCAGCTTAGGGAGGGTTCAGGACGAGCAGTACTTC. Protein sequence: CASSLGRVQDEQYF.

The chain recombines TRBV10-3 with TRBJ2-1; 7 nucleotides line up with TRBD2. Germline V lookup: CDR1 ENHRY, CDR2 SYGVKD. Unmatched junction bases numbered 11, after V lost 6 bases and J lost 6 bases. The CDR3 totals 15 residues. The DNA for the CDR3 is TGTGCCATCAGCTTTACTAGCGAGAGAGTCAATGAGCAGTTCTTC. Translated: CAISFTSERVNEQFF.

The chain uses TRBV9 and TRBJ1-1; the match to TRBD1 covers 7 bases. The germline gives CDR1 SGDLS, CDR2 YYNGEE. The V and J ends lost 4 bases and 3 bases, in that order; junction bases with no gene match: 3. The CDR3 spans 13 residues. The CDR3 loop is CASSSQGDTEAFF. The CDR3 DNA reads TGTGCCAGCAGCTCCCAGGGGGACACTGAAGCTTTCTTT. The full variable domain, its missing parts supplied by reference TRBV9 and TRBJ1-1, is DSGVTQTPKHLITATGQRVTLRCSPRSGDLSVYWYQQSLDQGLQFLIQYYNGEERAKGNILERFSAQQFPDLHSELNLSSLELGDSALYFCASSSQGDTEAFFGQGTRLTVV.

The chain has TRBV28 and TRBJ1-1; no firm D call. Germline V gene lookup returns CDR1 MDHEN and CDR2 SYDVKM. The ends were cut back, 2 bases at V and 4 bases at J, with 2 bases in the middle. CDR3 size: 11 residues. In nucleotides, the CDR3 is TGTGCCAGCAGTTTAACCACTGAAGCTTTCTTT. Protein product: CASSLTTEAFF.

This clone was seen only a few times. The CDR3 here is CASSPDSLKNIQYF. The CDR3 coding sequence is TGTGCCAGCAGCCCTGACAGCCTCAAAAACATTCAGTACTTC. V and J are TRBV7-9 and TRBJ2-4; possible D gene TRBD1, 5 bases. The germline V gene encodes CDR1 SEHNR and CDR2 FQNEAQ (reference sequence). The CDR3 is made up of 14 amino acids. Deletions cut 5 bases from V and 3 bases from J, with 11 bases between.

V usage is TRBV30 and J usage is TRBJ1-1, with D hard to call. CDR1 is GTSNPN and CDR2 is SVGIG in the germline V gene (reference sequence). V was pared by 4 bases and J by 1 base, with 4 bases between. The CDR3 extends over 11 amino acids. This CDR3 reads CAWKENTEAFF. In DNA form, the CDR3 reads TGTGCCTGGAAGGAGAACACTGAAGCTTTCTTT.

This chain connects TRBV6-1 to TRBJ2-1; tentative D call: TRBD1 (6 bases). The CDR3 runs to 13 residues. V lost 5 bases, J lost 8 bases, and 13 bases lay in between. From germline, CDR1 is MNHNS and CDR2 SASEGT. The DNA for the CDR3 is TGTGCCAGCAGTAAACTACCAGGGGATGAGCAGTTCTTC. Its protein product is CASSKLPGDEQFF.

The CDR3 DNA follows: TGTGTTTCCCTTGGATGGAACACTGAAGCTTTCTTT. It codes for CVSLGWNTEAFF. The rearrangement links TRBV28 to TRBJ1-1; D is unresolved. Germline V lookup: CDR1 MDHEN, CDR2 SYDVKM. CDR3 length: 12 residues. Drawing the rest from reference TRBV28 and TRBJ1-1, the complete variable domain is DVKVTQSSRYLVKRTGEKVFLECVQDMDHENMFWYRQDPGLGLRLIYFSYDVKMKEKGDIPEGYSVSREKKERFSLILESASTNQTSMYLCVSLGWNTEAFFGQGTRLTVV.

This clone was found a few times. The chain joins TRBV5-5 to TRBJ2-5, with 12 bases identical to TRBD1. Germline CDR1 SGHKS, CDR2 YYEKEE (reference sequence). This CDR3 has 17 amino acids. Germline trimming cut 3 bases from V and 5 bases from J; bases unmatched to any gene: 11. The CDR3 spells CASSWGKSGQGAETQYF. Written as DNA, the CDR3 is TGTGCCAGCAGCTGGGGGAAATCGGGACAGGGGGCCGAGACCCAGTACTTC.

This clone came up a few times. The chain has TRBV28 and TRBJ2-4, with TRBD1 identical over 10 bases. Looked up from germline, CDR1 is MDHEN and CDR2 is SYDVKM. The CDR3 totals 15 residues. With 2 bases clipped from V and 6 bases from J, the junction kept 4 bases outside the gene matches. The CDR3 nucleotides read TGTGCCAGCAGTTTAGGTTGGACAGGGGGAAACATTCAGTACTTC. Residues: CASSLGWTGGNIQYF.

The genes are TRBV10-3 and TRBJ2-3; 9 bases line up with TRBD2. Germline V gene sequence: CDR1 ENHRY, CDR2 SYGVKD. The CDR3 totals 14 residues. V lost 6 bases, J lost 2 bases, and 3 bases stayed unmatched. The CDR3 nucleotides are TGTGCCATCAGAGGCGGGAGGGCCACAGATACGCAGTATTTT. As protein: CAIRGGRATDTQYF.

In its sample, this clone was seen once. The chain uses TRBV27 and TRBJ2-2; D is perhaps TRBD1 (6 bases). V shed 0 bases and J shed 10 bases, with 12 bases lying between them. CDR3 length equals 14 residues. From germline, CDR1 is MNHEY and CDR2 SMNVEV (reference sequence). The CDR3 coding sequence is TGTGCCAGCAGTTTATCGAGGGGGTTGGAGGAGCTGTTTTTT. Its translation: CASSLSRGLEELFF.

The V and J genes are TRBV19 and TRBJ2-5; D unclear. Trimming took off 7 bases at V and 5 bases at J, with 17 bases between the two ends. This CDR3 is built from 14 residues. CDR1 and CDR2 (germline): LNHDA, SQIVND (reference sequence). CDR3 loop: CASKANNVVETQYF. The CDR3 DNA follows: TGTGCCAGTAAGGCTAATAATGTCGTGGAGACCCAGTACTTC.

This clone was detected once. This CDR3 is CSVEEGPPAEEQFF. The CDR3 coding sequence is TGCAGCGTTGAAGAGGGACCCCCAGCGGAAGAGCAGTTCTTC. The chain uses TRBV29-1 and TRBJ2-1, with D perhaps TRBD1 or TRBD2 (5 bases each). Trimming left V 0 bases short and J 10 bases short, with 16 bases between. The CDR3 totals 14 residues. Germline V gives CDR1 SQVTM, CDR2 ANQGSEA.